This TCR beta chain stems from a study of T cells in localized non-small cell lung cancer. Here immunoSEQ multiplex PCR was the method, and the copy in TCRdb shows in-frame clones only, minus some. This table holds roughly 4,000 clones, under 30% found once. This CDR3 contains 15 residues. CDR1 is ENHRY, CDR2 SYGVKD, per germline. Trimming took 0 bases from V and 0 from J, leaving 8 bases between them. Points from the study as a whole: Appearances in adjacent lung were noted for a median approximately 52 of the top 100 tumor clones. A single tumor region was sequenced, leaving heterogeneity possible.

This clone was counted between two and nine times. Its antigen is unknown. V usage is TRBV10-3 and J usage is TRBJ1-1; D gene uncertain. The sample here was lung tumor tissue, taken before any cancer treatment. The TCR sequence derives from a man between 40 and 70 years old with stage I lung adenocarcinoma. CDR3 DNA sequence: TGTGCCATCAGTGAGTCGAGGAATATGAACACTGAAGCTTTCTTT. It encodes CAISESRNMNTEAFF.